This T cell receptor beta chain was documented in a study of OX40 agonist ivuxolimab in advanced cancers. About the investigation overall: Ivuxolimab was an agonistic, fully human IgG2 monoclonal antibody directed against OX40 (CD134), a costimulatory receptor. Intravenous ivuxolimab was administered to patients every 2 weeks at six dose levels: 0.01, 0.1, 0.3, 1.5, 3 and 10 mg/kg. Of the roughly 51 dose-escalation patients, hepatocellular carcinoma was present in approximately 20, melanoma in approximately 15, renal cell carcinoma in 9 and head and neck cancer in 9. The dose-escalation cohort was about 87% male with a mean age of approximately 60 years, ranging from about 20 to 85. Patients were allowed to have had prior anti-PD-1, anti-PD-L1 or anti-CTLA-4 therapy, and 30% to 40% of the dose-escalation patients had previously received checkpoint inhibitors. Partial responses were achieved by three dose-escalation patients, of whom one had hepatocellular carcinoma and two had cutaneous melanoma. The purpose of peripheral TCRbeta sequencing was to test whether ivuxolimab changed TCR sequence diversity and led to clonal T-cell expansion. The monotherapy dose-escalation portion (N ≈ 52 patients) of the phase I ivuxolimab trial is reported in the paper. Paper-wide results and their limitations: Low levels of normalized T-cell clonal expansion were also seen in some nonresponding patients. At doses of 0.1 to 3.0 mg/kg, clonal expansion of both CD4+ and CD8+ T cells in blood was seen between baseline and week 6. In the 0.1-3.0 mg/kg groups, partial responders were among the patients with the lowest normalized peripheral clonal expansion, particularly in CD8+ T cells. Antigen specificity was not determined for the clonally expanded peripheral T cells. After ivuxolimab, CD8+ T cells had more expanded clones than CD4+ T cells on average.

For this clone: No cognate antigen has been identified for it. No base quality values were provided; no much bigger clone lies one nucleotide off.

For sequencing of the TCRbeta CDR3 region, genomic DNA was extracted from the sorted cells. The immunoSEQ Assay was used to sequence the TCRbeta CDR3 regions. The table was pulled from immuneACCESS by TCRdb, which kept in-frame rearrangements only. Such tables lose some clones; where checked, under half of the loss comes from unresolved V genes, and the rest has no known cause. For this sample the table gives around 60,000 clones, of which 80% to 90% were detected only once. The biggest ten clones account for approximately 1.9% of the sample. The CDR3 contains 15 residues, cysteine and phenylalanine counted. The read is trimmed to its CDR3 DNA, 45 bases read in frame from base 1. The junction carries 7 bases between V and J, which are trimmed by 4 bases and 0 bases respectively. From a lookup of the germline V gene, CDR1 and CDR2 are SGHTA and FQGTGA. Patients with a history of autoimmune disease or receiving systemic immunosuppression were excluded from the trial. Peripheral blood for TCR sequencing was collected from all dose cohorts at baseline, on cycle 4 day 1, and on cycle 7 day 1. The samples were taken from a phase I, first-in-human, multicenter, open-label dose-escalation trial of ivuxolimab. The trial enrolled adults with locally advanced or metastatic head and neck squamous cell, hepatocellular, melanoma or renal cell carcinoma. Before TCR sequencing, CD4+ and CD8+ T cells were separately sorted from peripheral blood.

This sample comprised CD4+ or CD8+ T cells sorted from blood, obtained in a trial of the OX40 agonist ivuxolimab. This TCR came from an adult with an advanced solid tumor such as melanoma, head and neck, liver or kidney cancer. The rearrangement combines TRBV7-3 with TRBJ2-6; the D segment cannot be called with confidence. The CDR3 sequence is CASSSYNSGANVLTF. In nucleotides, the sequence is TGTGCCAGCAGCTCGTACAACTCTGGGGCCAACGTCCTGACTTTC. When the CDR3 is completed using the reference TRBV7-3 and TRBJ2-6 genes on either side, the full variable domain is GAGVSQTPSNKVTEKGKYVELRCDPISGHTALYWYRQSLGQGPEFLIYFQGTGAADDSGLPNDRFFAVRPEGSVSTLKIQRTERGDSAVYLCASSSYNSGANVLTFGAGSRLTVL.